What follows describes a single T cell receptor beta chain. A single base separates this from a much larger clone, so it may be a read error. CDR3 size: 14 residues. Germline loops: CDR1 SEHNR, CDR2 FQNEAQ (reference sequence). This entry comes from a study of identical twins. Via MiXCR, TCRdb re-called the 5' RACE reads, giving one row per CDR3 protein. The sample has approximately 470,000 distinct CDR3 sequences, more than 13% seen once. The sample was also reused in another study, on yellow fever vaccine responses in identical twins.

V is TRBV7-9 and J is TRBJ1-1, with D perhaps TRBD1 (5 bases). This receptor was taken from a young woman in good health. The specimen sequenced was CD4+ T cells sorted from blood. For the CDR3, the DNA is TGTCCCAGCAGCCAATACGGGGGAAACACTGAAGCTTTCTTT. It specifies CPSSQYGGNTEAFF.